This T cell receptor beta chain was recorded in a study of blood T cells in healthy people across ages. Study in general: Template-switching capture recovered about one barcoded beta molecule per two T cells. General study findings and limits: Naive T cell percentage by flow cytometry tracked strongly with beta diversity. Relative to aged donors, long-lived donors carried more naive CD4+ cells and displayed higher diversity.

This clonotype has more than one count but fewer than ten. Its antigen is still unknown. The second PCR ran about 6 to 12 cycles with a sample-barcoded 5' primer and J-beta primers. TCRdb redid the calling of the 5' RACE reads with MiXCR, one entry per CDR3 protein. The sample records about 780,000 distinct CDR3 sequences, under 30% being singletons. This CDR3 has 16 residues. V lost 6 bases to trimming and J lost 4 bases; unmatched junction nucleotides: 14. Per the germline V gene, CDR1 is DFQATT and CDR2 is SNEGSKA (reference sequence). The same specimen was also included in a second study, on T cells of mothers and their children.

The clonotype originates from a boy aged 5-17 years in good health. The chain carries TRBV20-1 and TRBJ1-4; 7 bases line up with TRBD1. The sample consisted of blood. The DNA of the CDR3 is TGCAGTGCAACAGTACCGGGACAGCCTATTAATGAAAAACTGTTTTTT. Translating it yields CSATVPGQPINEKLFF.